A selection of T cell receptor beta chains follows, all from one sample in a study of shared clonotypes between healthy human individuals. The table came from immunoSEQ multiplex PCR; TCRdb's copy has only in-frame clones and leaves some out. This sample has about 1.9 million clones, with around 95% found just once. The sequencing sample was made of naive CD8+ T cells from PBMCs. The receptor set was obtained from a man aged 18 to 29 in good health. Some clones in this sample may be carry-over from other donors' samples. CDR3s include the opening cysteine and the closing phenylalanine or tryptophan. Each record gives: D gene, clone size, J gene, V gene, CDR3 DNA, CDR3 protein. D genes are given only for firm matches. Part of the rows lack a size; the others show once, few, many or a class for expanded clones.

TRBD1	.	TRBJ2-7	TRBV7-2	TGTGCCAGCAGCGCCCGGGACAGCCCCTACGAGCAGTACTTC	CASSARDSPYEQYF
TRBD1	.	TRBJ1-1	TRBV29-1	TGCAGCGTTGAAAGGCTTGGCAGGGGGCAATTTGAAGCTTTCTTT	CSVERLGRGQFEAFF
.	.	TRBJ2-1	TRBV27	TGTGCCAGCAGTCCCGCGGAGGGGGCGAGGTACAATGAGCAGTTCTTC	CASSPAEGARYNEQFF
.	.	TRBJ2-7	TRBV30	TGTGCCTGGAGTGGTGGTAGAGGCTACGAGCAGTACTTC	CAWSGGRGYEQYF
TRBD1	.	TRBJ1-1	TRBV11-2	TGTGCCAGCAGCCAGGGACAGGGGGCTGGGAACACTGAAGCTTTCTTT	CASSQGQGAGNTEAFF
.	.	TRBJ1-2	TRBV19	TGTGCCAGTAGTATTAAAGGGGTCTATGGCTACACCTTC	CASSIKGVYGYTF
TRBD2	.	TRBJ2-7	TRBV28	TGTGCCAGCAGTCTGAGCGGGAGTGGCTACGAGCAGTACTTC	CASSLSGSGYEQYF
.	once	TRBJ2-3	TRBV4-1	TGCGCCAGCAGCCAAGATCGGAGGGGCTTGACAGATACGCAGTATTTT	CASSQDRRGLTDTQYF
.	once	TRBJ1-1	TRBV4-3	TGCGCCAGCAGCCAATCCTCCAGGGCCTTTGAAGCTTTCTTT	CASSQSSRAFEAFF
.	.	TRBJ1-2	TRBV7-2	TGTGCCAGCAGCTCCGTGGACGGATTTGGCGGCTACACCTTC	CASSSVDGFGGYTF
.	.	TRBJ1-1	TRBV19	TGTGCCAGTAGTGCAATGAACACTGAAGCTTTCTTT	CASSAMNTEAFF
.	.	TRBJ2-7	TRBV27	TGTGCCAGCGGGGACAAGGCAGGGAACGAGCAGTACTTC	CASGDKAGNEQYF
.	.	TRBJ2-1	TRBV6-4	TGTGCCAGCAGTGACCTGGGCACGCGGGGTGGTGAGCAGTTCTTC	CASSDLGTRGGEQFF
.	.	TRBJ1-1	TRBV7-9	TGTGCCAGCAGCTCCACAGGGATTACTGAAGCTTTCTTT	CASSSTGITEAFF
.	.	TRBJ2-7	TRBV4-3	TGCGCCAGCAGCCAAGGGAGTCACCTGGGCGACGAGCAGTACTTC	CASSQGSHLGDEQYF
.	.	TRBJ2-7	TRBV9	TGTGCCAGCAGCGTAGAGGGGGGACTCGACGAGCAGTACTTC	CASSVEGGLDEQYF
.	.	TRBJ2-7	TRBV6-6	TGTGCCAGCAGTTACGAGGGGCCATCCTACGAGCAGTACTTC	CASSYEGPSYEQYF
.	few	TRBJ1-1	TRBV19	TGTGCCAGTAGTCTTATGGAGAACACTGAAGCTTTCTTT	CASSLMENTEAFF